A single sample is the source of the 17 T cell receptor beta chains below, sequenced in a study of blood T cell repertoires in COVID-19. Using immunoSEQ multiplex PCR, the repertoire was profiled, and TCRdb retains in-frame clones only, with some absent. Here the sample spans 290,000 or so clones, 86% being singletons. What was sequenced was PBMCs or T cells enriched from blood (not recorded which). The receptor set was obtained from a woman aged 18-29 years who had recovered from COVID-19.

The chain uses TRBV5-1 and TRBJ2-3, with 7 bases identical to TRBD2. Germline assignment: CDR1 SGHRS and CDR2 YFSETQ. The V segment lost 4 bases and the J segment 2 bases; nucleotides outside the gene matches: 7. This CDR3 comprises 15 residues. The CDR3 sequence: CASSPVGDYTDTQYF. CDR3 nucleotide sequence: TGCGCCAGCAGCCCAGTCGGGGACTACACAGATACGCAGTATTTT. The whole variable domain, filled in from reference TRBV5-1 and TRBJ2-3, reads KAGVTQTPRYLIKTRGQQVTLSCSPISGHRSVSWYQQTPGQGLQFLFEYFSETQRNKGNFPGRFSGRQFSNSRSEMNVSTLELGDSALYLCASSPVGDYTDTQYFGPGTRLTVL.

The V call is TRBV6-7, the J call TRBJ1-3; 8 bases are a match to TRBD1. Being an ORF, TRBV6-7 has a function that is uncertain. The J segment lost 1 base and the V segment lost 2 bases, leaving 7 bases of the junction unmatched. This CDR3 is built from 17 residues. Here the CDR3 reads CASSYHRTGPSGNTIYF. CDR3 bases: TGTGCCAGCAGTTACCACCGGACAGGGCCATCTGGAAACACCATATATTTT.

J is TRBJ2-1 and V is TRBV11-3; TRBD2 agrees at 8 bases. Unmatched junction bases numbered 8, after V lost 5 bases and J lost 2 bases. Germline V gene lookup returns CDR1 SGHNT and CDR2 YENEEA. CDR3 length: 16 amino acids. CDR3 nucleotide sequence: TGTGCCAGCAGCCCGTCCTGGCGGGGGGCCTACAATGAGCAGTTCTTC. Encoded protein: CASSPSWRGAYNEQFF.

This sequence joins TRBV7-9 and TRBJ2-5; 15 nucleotides line up with TRBD2. V was clipped by 5 bases and J by 5 bases; unmatched bases: 6. The CDR3 contains 16 residues. Germline values: CDR1 SEHNR, CDR2 FQNEAQ (reference sequence). CDR3 sequence: CASSQIGLAGGETQYF. CDR3 in DNA: TGTGCCAGCAGCCAAATCGGACTAGCGGGGGGGGAGACCCAGTACTTC.

This clone is a singleton in its sample. This chain uses TRBV5-4 with TRBJ2-3, with 11 bases lining up with TRBD2. With V trimmed by 3 bases and J by 3 bases, 9 bases remained unmatched. The CDR3 covers 17 residues. In germline, CDR1 is SGHNT, CDR2 YYREEE (reference sequence). The CDR3 DNA reads as TGTGCCAGCAGCTGGGACCTTAGCGGGGGGGCGACAGATACGCAGTATTTT. Translating gives CASSWDLSGGATDTQYF.

The chain links TRBV14 to TRBJ1-3; D is undetermined. Trimming removed 1 base from V and 3 bases from J, with 4 bases in between. The CDR3 runs to 13 residues. CDR1 is SGHDN and CDR2 is FVKESK in the germline V gene. The CDR3 reads CASSQGGGNTIYF. In nucleotides, the CDR3 is TGTGCCAGCAGCCAAGGAGGTGGAAACACCATATATTTT.

The chain uses TRBV15 and TRBJ2-7; D gene uncertain. CDR3 length equals 13 residues. Germline loops: CDR1 LNHNV, CDR2 YYDKDF (reference sequence). V lost 1 base and J 0 bases, leaving 4 bases between the germline ends. The CDR3: CATSRGDSYEQYF. The CDR3 DNA is TGTGCCACCAGCAGAGGCGACTCCTACGAGCAGTACTTC.

The sample holds a few counts of this clone. The chain combines TRBV27 with TRBJ2-7; D perhaps matches TRBD2 (5 bases). Germline V lookup: CDR1 MNHEY, CDR2 SMNVEV (reference sequence). Trimming removed 3 bases from V and 2 bases from J, with 14 bases in between. This CDR3 is built from 15 residues. The CDR3 nucleotides are TGTGCCAGCAGTTTCCGGGGATCCACGGCCTACGAGCAGTACTTC. Translating gives CASSFRGSTAYEQYF.

The genes are TRBV27 and TRBJ1-1, with a weak D call TRBD1 (6 bases). Germline V gene lookup returns CDR1 MNHEY and CDR2 SMNVEV (reference sequence). The length of the CDR3 is 14 residues. V lost 4 bases to trimming and J lost 7 bases, with 16 bases between them. For the CDR3, the DNA is TGTGCCAGCAGTTCCCTTTCAGGGGAGGGTGAAGCTTTCTTT. Residues: CASSSLSGEGEAFF.

The chain employs TRBV9 and TRBJ1-1, with D perhaps TRBD1 (5 bases). V was trimmed by 7 bases and J by 5 bases, leaving 18 bases between them. The CDR3 covers 14 residues. Per the germline V gene, CDR1 is SGDLS and CDR2 is YYNGEE. The CDR3 is CASGPGQGGTEAFF. CDR3 in DNA: TGTGCCAGCGGCCCCGGGCAGGGTGGAACTGAAGCTTTCTTT.

The chain uses TRBV27 and TRBJ2-1; D may be TRBD2 (8 bases). The V and J ends lost 6 bases and 4 bases respectively, with 28 bases between them. The CDR3 extends over 19 amino acids. Germline assignment: CDR1 MNHEY and CDR2 SMNVEV (reference sequence). Written as DNA, the CDR3 is TGTGCCAGCAGCCAGGGGGGTACACTGGGCGGGAGGATTTACAATGAGCAGTTCTTC. Its translation is CASSQGGTLGGRIYNEQFF.

The chain joins TRBV19 to TRBJ2-3, with 14 nucleotides matching TRBD2. The germline gives CDR1 LNHDA, CDR2 SQIVND (reference sequence). The trim removed 4 bases at V and 1 base at J, leaving 1 base unmatched. The CDR3 runs to 16 residues. The CDR3 reads CASSKTSGRGTDTQYF. The CDR3 region has the DNA TGTGCCAGTAGTAAGACTAGCGGGAGGGGCACAGATACGCAGTATTTT.

The V call is TRBV24-1, the J call TRBJ2-7, with TRBD1 identical over 9 bases. V lost 2 bases and J lost 2; bases outside the gene matches: 6. The germline CDR1 and CDR2 sequences are KGHDR and SFDVKD. The CDR3 has 16 amino acids. The DNA for the CDR3 is TGTGCCACCAGTGATTCCGGGACAGGGAGAACCTACGAGCAGTACTTC. The encoded protein is CATSDSGTGRTYEQYF.

This sequence joins TRBV9 and TRBJ2-1, with D possibly TRBD1 on 8 matching bases. This CDR3 comprises 19 residues. Per germline, CDR1 SGDLS and CDR2 YYNGEE. Between the trimmed V and J ends, which lost 4 bases and 9 bases, there was a span of 32 bases. The CDR3 nucleotides read TGTGCCAGCAGCCGATGGGGAGGGGCAGGGGGCTTCAAAGGTGCTGAGCAGTTCTTC. Translation gives CASSRWGGAGGFKGAEQFF.

The chain carries TRBV3-1 (or the pseudogene TRBV3-2) and TRBJ1-1; tentatively, D is TRBD1 (6 bases). Per the germline V gene, CDR1 is LGHDT and CDR2 is YNNKEL (reference sequence). This CDR3 is built from 17 residues. The V and J ends lost 5 bases and 0 bases respectively, with 19 bases between them. This chain's CDR3 is CASSGKWGGGMNTEAFF. CDR3 sequence (DNA): TGTGCCAGCAGCGGGAAATGGGGAGGGGGTATGAACACTGAAGCTTTCTTT.

This chain uses TRBV10-3 with TRBJ2-7; TRBD1 might be the D (6 bases). The CDR3 runs to 14 residues. V was clipped by 6 bases and J by 2 bases, with 14 bases between them. Per the germline V gene, CDR1 is ENHRY and CDR2 is SYGVKD. CDR3 sequence: CAIRRDIGAYEQYF. The DNA of the CDR3 is TGTGCCATCAGGAGGGACATTGGGGCCTACGAGCAGTACTTC.

Worth noting for this clone: One end of the junction fails to match germline, which may point to a read error. The same CDR3 arises from other DNA sequences in this sample as well. CDR3 region: CASSYGGQEAFF. CDR3 in DNA: TGTGCCAGCAGTTACGGGGGACAGGAAGCTTTTTTT. The rearrangement links TRBV6-5 to TRBJ1-1, with 8 positions matching TRBD1. The CDR3 extends over 12 amino acids. Germline CDR1 reads MNHEY; CDR2 reads SVGAGI.